This entry concerns a single T cell receptor (beta chain). Antigen specificity is unknown. Time point reported: newly diagnosed GD, antithyroid drugs for less than 3 months. Making the TCR library involved RNA that had been extracted from PBMCs. These data are taken from a study of regulatory T cells in long-lasting Graves disease. Germline CDR1 reads LGHNT; CDR2 reads FRNRAP. The CDR3 spans 16 residues. With V trimmed by 5 bases and J by 0 bases, 2 bases remained unmatched. Combining iRepertoire HTBI primers with Arm-PCR of CDR3 regions, the authors built TCR beta libraries. Study processing details: Looking across samples, the authors found under 70 TRBV and some 13 TRBJ segments. Via MiXCR, TCRdb re-called the multiplex PCR reads, giving one row per CDR3 protein. Clone size and V and J calls follow TCRdb, not the original study. The top ten hold approximately 12% of the sample, which has 580,000 or so distinct CDR3 sequences, around 15% seen once.

Study outcomes and limitations: Sampling was limited to peripheral blood rather than thyroid tissue.

The same sample was also studied in work on T cells in Graves' hyperthyroidism and ophthalmopathy.

This receptor was obtained from a young man with Graves disease. The chain has TRBV12-5 and TRBJ2-2; 11 bases agree with TRBD1. The source material was peripheral blood mononuclear cells (PBMCs), sampled at new diagnosis, from a patient treated with antithyroid drugs. This CDR3 reads CASGKGQGANTGELFF. CDR3 bases: TGTGCTAGTGGTAAGGGACAGGGGGCGAACACCGGGGAGCTGTTTTTT.